The present T cell receptor beta chain was sequenced within a study of OX40 agonist ivuxolimab in advanced cancers. Overall study context: Partial responses were recorded for three patients, including one with hepatocellular carcinoma and two with cutaneous melanoma.

Produced via immunoSEQ multiplex PCR; TCRdb's table is partial and in-frame only. The data hold about 69,000 clones, with roughly nine tenths observed a single time. The clonotype was recovered from an adult with an advanced solid tumor such as melanoma, head and neck, liver or kidney cancer. Sequencing used CD4+ or CD8+ T cells sorted from blood, obtained in a trial of the OX40 agonist ivuxolimab.

The CDR3 nucleotides read TGCGCCAGCAGCCCAGGGTCCGCAGAAATGCAAGCTTTCTTT. Its protein product is CASSPGSAEMQAFF. The chain is built from TRBV5-1 and TRBJ1-1; weak D call: TRBD1 (5 bases). Trimming removed 4 bases from V and 9 bases from J, with 19 bases in between. The CDR3 contains 14 residues. Germline loops: CDR1 SGHRS, CDR2 YFSETQ.